This T cell receptor beta chain was recorded in a study of cytomegalovirus exposure and HLA in healthy donors. Primers: 60 Vbeta forward and 13 Jbeta reverse. Repertoires were generated with immunoSEQ multiplex PCR, while TCRdb's copy carries only in-frame clones and drops some. In the table there are 77,000 or so clones, about 79% of which are singletons. Study findings and constraints: The CMV antigen specificity of three CMV-associated chains was confirmed through in vitro analysis. The authors later linked a missense DCLRE1C variant to TCR beta V- and J-gene trimming. The dataset shows that most TCR sequences were rare, while some public TCRs occurred in many donors.

This CDR3 is 13 amino acids long. Germline-derived CDR1 and CDR2 are SGHRS and YFSETQ. V dropped 0 bases and J dropped 10; count of bases not matched to a gene: 4. About this clone itself: Antigen unknown.

The chain has TRBV5-1 and TRBJ2-4; 7 nucleotides match TRBD1. This TCR was recovered from an older man in good health and CMV-seropositive. The sequencing sample was made of PBMCs. CDR3 sequence reads: CASSLGDSPIQYF. CDR3 sequence (DNA): TGCGCCAGCAGCTTGGGGGACAGTCCTATTCAGTACTTC.